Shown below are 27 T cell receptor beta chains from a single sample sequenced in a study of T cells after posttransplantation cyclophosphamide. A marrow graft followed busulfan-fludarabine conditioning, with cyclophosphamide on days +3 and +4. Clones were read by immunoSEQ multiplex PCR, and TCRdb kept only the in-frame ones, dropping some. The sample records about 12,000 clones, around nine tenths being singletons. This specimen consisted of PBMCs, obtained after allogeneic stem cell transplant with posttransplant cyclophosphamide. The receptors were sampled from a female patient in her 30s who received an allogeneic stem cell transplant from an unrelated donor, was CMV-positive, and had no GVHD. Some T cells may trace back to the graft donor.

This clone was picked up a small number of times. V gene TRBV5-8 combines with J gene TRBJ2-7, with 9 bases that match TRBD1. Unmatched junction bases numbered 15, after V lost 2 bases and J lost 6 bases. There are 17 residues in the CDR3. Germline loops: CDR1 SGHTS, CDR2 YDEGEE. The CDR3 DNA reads TGTGCCAGCAGCTTTAAAAAGAGACCGGGACAGGGAGCCGAGCAGTACTTC. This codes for CASSFKKRPGQGAEQYF.

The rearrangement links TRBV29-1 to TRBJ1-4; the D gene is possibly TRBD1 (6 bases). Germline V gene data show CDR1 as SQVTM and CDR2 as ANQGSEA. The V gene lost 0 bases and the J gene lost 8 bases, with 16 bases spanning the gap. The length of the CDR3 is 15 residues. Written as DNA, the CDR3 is TGCAGCGTTGAAGATCAGGGGTGGGGGGGAGAAAAACTGTTTTTT. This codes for CSVEDQGWGGEKLFF.

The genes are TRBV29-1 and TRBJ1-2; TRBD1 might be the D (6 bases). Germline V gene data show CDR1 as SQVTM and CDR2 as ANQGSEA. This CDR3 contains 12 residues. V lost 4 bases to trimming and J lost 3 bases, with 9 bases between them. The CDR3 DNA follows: TGCAGCGTTGGGCACAGGGACTATGGCTACACCTTC. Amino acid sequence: CSVGHRDYGYTF.

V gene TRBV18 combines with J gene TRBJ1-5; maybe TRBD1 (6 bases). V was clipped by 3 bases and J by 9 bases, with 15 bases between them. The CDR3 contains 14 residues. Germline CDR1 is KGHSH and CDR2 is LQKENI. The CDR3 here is CASSPQQGRRPQHF. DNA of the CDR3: TGTGCCAGCTCACCTCAACAGGGACGGCGGCCCCAGCATTTT.

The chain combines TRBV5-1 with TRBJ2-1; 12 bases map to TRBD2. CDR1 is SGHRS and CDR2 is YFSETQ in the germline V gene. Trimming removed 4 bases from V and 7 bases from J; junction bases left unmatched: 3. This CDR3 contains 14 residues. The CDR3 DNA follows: TGCGCCAGCAGCGCGACTAGCGGGAGTAATGAGCAGTTCTTC. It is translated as CASSATSGSNEQFF.

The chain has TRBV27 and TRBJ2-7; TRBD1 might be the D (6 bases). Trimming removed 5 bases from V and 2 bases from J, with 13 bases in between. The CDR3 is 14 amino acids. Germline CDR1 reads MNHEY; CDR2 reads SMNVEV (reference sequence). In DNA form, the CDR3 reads TGTGCCAGCAGTCCTGGGACACGTACCTACGAGCAGTACTTC. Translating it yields CASSPGTRTYEQYF.

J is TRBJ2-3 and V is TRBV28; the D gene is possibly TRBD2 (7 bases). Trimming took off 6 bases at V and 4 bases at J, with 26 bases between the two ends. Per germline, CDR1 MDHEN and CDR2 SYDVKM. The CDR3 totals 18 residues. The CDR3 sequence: CASSPVRLGGANSDTQYF. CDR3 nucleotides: TGTGCCAGCAGCCCGGTGCGTTTGGGGGGGGCCAATTCAGATACGCAGTATTTT.

DNA for the CDR3: TGTGCCAGCAGAGACCGGGACAGGGGTATCGAGCAGTACTTC. It codes for CASRDRDRGIEQYF. This chain connects TRBV2 to TRBJ2-7; 10 bases agree with TRBD1. This CDR3 has 14 residues. V gave up 6 bases and J gave up 6 bases; unmatched junction bases: 8. Germline V gene lookup returns CDR1 SNHLY and CDR2 FYNNEI.

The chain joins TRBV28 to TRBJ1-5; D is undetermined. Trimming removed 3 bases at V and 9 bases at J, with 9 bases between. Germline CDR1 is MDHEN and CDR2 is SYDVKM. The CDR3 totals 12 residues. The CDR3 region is CASSFPKWPQHF. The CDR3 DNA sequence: TGTGCCAGCAGTTTCCCCAAATGGCCCCAGCATTTT.

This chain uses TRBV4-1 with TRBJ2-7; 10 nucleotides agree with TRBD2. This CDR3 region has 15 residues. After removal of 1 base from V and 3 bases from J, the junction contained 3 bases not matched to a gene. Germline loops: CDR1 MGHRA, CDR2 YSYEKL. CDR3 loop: CASSQVLAGDYEQYF. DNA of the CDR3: TGCGCCAGCAGCCAAGTGCTAGCGGGAGACTACGAGCAGTACTTC.

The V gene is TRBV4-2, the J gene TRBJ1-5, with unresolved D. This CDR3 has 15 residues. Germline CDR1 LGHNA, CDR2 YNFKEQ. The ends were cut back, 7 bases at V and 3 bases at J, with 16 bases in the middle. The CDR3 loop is CASTKDAGSNQPQHF. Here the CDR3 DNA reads TGTGCCAGCACGAAAGATGCCGGTTCCAATCAGCCCCAGCATTTT.

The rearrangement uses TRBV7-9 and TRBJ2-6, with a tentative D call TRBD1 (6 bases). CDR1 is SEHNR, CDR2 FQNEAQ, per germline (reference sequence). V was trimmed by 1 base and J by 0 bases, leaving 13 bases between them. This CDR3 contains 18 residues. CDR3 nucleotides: TGTGCCAGCAGCTTAGTCGGGACAACGGTCTCTGGGGCCAACGTCCTGACTTTC. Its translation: CASSLVGTTVSGANVLTF.

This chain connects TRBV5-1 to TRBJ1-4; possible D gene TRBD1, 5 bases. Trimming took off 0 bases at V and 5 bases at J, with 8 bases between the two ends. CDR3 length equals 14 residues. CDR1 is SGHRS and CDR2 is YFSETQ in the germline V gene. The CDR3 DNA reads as TGCGCCAGCAGCTTGGGACAGCTAAATGAAAAACTGTTTTTT. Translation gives CASSLGQLNEKLFF. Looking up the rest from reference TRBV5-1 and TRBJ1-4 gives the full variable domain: KAGVTQTPRYLIKTRGQQVTLSCSPISGHRSVSWYQQTPGQGLQFLFEYFSETQRNKGNFPGRFSGRQFSNSRSEMNVSTLELGDSALYLCASSLGQLNEKLFFGSGTQLSVL.

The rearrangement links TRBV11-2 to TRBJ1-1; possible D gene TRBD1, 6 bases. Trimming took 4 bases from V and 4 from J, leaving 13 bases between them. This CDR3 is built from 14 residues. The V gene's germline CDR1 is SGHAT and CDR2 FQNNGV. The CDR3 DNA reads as TGTGCCAGCAGCTACCTACAGGGAATCACTGAAGCTTTCTTT. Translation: CASSYLQGITEAFF. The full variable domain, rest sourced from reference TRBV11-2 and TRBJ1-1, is EAGVAQSPRYKIIEKRQSVAFWCNPISGHATLYWYQQILGQGPKLLIQFQNNGVVDDSQLPKDRFSAERLKGVDSTLKIQPAKLEDSAVYLCASSYLQGITEAFFGQGTRLTVV.

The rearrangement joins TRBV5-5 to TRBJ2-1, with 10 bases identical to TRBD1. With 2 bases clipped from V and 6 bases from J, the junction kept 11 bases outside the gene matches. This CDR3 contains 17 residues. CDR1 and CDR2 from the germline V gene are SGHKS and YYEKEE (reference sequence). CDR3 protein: CASSFRGQGIGSNEQFF. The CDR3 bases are TGTGCCAGCAGCTTCCGGGGACAGGGGATAGGTTCCAATGAGCAGTTCTTC. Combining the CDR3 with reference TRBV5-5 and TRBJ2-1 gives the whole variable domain DAGVTQSPTHLIKTRGQQVTLRCSPISGHKSVSWYQQVLGQGPQFIFQYYEKEERGRGNFPDRFSARQFPNYSSELNVNALLLGDSALYLCASSFRGQGIGSNEQFFGPGTRLTVL.

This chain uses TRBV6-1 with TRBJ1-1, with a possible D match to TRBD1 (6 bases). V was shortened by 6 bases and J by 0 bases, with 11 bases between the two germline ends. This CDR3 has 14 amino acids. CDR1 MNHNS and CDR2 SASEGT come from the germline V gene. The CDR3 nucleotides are TGTGCCAGCAGCAAGGACAGATTGAACACTGAAGCTTTCTTT. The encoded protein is CASSKDRLNTEAFF.

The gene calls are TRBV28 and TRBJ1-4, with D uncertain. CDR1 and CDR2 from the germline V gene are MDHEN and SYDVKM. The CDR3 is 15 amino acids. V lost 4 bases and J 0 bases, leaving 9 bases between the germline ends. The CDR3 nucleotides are TGTGCCAGCAGTTCTGAGGGTACAACTAATGAAAAACTGTTTTTT. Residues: CASSSEGTTNEKLFF.

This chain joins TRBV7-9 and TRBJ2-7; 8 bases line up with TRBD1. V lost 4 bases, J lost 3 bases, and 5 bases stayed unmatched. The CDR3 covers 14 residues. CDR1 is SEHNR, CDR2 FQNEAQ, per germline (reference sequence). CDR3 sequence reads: CASSSPGQDYEQYF. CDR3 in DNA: TGTGCCAGCAGCTCCCCGGGACAGGACTACGAGCAGTACTTC.

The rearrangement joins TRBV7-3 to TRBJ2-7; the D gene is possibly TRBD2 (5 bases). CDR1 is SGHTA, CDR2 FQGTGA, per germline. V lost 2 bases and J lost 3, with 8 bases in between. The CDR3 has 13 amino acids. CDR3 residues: CASSLEGNYEQYF. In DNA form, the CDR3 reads TGTGCCAGCAGCTTAGAGGGTAACTACGAGCAGTACTTC.

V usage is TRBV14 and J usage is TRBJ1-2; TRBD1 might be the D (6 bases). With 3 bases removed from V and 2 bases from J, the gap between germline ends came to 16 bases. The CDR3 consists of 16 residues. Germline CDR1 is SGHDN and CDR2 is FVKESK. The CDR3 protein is CASSQRGGSRNYGYTF. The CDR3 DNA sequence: TGTGCCAGCAGCCAGAGGGGGGGGTCCCGAAACTATGGCTACACCTTC. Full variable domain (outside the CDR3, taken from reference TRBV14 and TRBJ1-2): EAGVTQFPSHSVIEKGQTVTLRCDPISGHDNLYWYRRVMGKEIKFLLHFVKESKQDESGMPNNRFLAERTGGTYSTLKVQPAELEDSGVYFCASSQRGGSRNYGYTFGSGTRLTVV.

The CDR3 sequence is CSVSTSGDFGELFF. CDR3 in DNA: TGCAGCGTCAGCACTAGCGGGGATTTCGGGGAGCTGTTTTTT. This chain links TRBV29-1 with TRBJ2-2, with 10 bases that match TRBD2. The CDR3 sequence is 14 residues long. The germline V gene encodes CDR1 SQVTM and CDR2 ANQGSEA. V dropped 6 bases and J dropped 7; count of bases not matched to a gene: 8.

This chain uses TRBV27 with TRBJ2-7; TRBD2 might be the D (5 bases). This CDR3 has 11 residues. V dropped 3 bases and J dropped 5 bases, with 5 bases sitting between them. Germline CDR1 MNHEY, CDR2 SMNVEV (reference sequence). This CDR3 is CASSFGDEQYF. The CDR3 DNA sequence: TGTGCCAGCAGTTTCGGGGACGAGCAGTACTTC.

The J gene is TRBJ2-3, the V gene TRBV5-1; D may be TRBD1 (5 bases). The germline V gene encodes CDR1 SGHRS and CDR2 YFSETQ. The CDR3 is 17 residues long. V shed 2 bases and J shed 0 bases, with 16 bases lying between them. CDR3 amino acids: CASSFQPSRTSTDTQYF. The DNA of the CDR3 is TGCGCCAGCAGCTTCCAACCATCTCGGACAAGCACAGATACGCAGTATTTT. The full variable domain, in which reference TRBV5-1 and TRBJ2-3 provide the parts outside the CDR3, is KAGVTQTPRYLIKTRGQQVTLSCSPISGHRSVSWYQQTPGQGLQFLFEYFSETQRNKGNFPGRFSGRQFSNSRSEMNVSTLELGDSALYLCASSFQPSRTSTDTQYFGPGTRLTVL.

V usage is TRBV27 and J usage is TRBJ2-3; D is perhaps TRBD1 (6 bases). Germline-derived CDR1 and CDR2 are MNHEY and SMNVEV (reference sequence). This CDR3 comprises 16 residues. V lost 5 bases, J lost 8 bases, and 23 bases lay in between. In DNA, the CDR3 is TGTGCCAGCAGTCCACACAGGGAAATTAAGATGTTTACGCAGTATTTT. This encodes CASSPHREIKMFTQYF.

The CDR3 region has the DNA TGTGCCAGCAGCTCGCCTAGGGGGGGCAGGGCTTTCTATGGCTACACCTTC. This encodes CASSSPRGGRAFYGYTF. The chain recombines TRBV5-8 with TRBJ1-2, with D maybe TRBD1 (6 bases). This CDR3 is built from 17 residues. The V gene's germline CDR1 is SGHTS and CDR2 YDEGEE. V shed 3 bases and J shed 4 bases, with 22 bases lying between them.

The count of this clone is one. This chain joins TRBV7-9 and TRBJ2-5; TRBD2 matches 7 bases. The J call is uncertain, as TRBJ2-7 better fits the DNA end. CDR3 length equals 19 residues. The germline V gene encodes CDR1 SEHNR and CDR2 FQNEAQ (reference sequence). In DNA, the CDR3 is TGTGCCAGCAGCGTGGGACTACCTTCGGTCCTTGCGCGGCCCTACGAGCAGTACTTC. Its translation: CASSVGLPSVLARPYEQYF.

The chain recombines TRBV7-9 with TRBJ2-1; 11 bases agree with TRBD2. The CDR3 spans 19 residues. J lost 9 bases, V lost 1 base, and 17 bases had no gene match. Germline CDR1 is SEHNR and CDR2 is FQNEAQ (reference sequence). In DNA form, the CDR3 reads TGTGCCAGCAGCTTAGGGCGACTAGCGGGACCGGCTCCTCAATCTGAGCAGTTCTTC. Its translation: CASSLGRLAGPAPQSEQFF.